This TCR beta chain was found in a study of PD-L1 blockade in urothelial cancer. Turning to the study itself: Bladder-origin urothelial cancer in males covered twenty-five of 29 patients. Blood samples contained a median about 150,000 T cells.

CDR1 and CDR2 (germline): KGHSH, LQKENI. The junction had 4 bases not matched to a gene; V was cut back by 4 bases and J by 4 bases. The CDR3 is 14 residues long. Using immunoSEQ multiplex PCR, the repertoire was profiled, and TCRdb retains in-frame clones only, with some absent. Of over 20,000 clones listed, 70% to 90% are singletons. Per-patient samples, pretreatment and on-treatment, numbered 1 to 8. The sample in question was PBMCs, obtained around atezolizumab (anti-PD-L1) treatment. This chain uses TRBV18 with TRBJ1-5; the match to TRBD1 covers 7 bases. This clonotype originated in a man aged 60 to 69 with urothelial cancer. DNA for the CDR3: TGTGCCAGCTCACATGACAGGGTTAATCAGCCCCAGCATTTT. It encodes CASSHDRVNQPQHF.